The rows below give T cell receptor beta chains drawn from one sample of a study of blood T cell repertoires in COVID-19. Produced via immunoSEQ multiplex PCR; TCRdb's table is partial and in-frame only. The sample records about 200,000 clones, approximately 83% being singletons. The specimen sequenced was PBMCs or T cells enriched from blood (not recorded which). These receptors were obtained from a woman aged 40 to 50 with acute COVID-19. Both conserved end residues are part of each CDR3. D genes are given only for firm matches.

TRBJ2-1	TRBV18	-	TGTGCCAGCTCACCATTAACAGAAACTGAGCAGTTCTTC	CASSPLTETEQFF
TRBJ2-3	TRBV5-1	-	TGCGCCAGCAGCTTTTCGACTCCCCCCACAGATACGCAGTATTTT	CASSFSTPPTDTQYF
TRBJ1-4	TRBV24-1	-	TGTGCCACCAGTGAGGGGGGATTTACAACTAATGAAAAACTGTTTTTT	CATSEGGFTTNEKLFF
TRBJ2-5	TRBV5-1	-	TGCGCCAGCAGCTCCGGACAGTCTAACGGGCAAGAGACCCAGTACTTC	CASSSGQSNGQETQYF
TRBJ2-3	TRBV5-6	-	TGTGCCAGCAGCCTAAGCACAGATACGCAGTATTTT	CASSLSTDTQYF
TRBJ2-1	TRBV27	TRBD2	TGTGCCAGCAGTTTCGGGACTAGCGGCACCGATGAGCAGTTCTTC	CASSFGTSGTDEQFF
TRBJ2-1	TRBV27	TRBD2	TGTGCCAGCAGTCCCACTAGCGGGAGGTTCTACAATGAGCAGTTCTTC	CASSPTSGRFYNEQFF
TRBJ1-1	TRBV19	-	TGTGCCAGTAGTCCGCTCGACAGGAACACTGAAGCTTTCTTT	CASSPLDRNTEAFF
TRBJ2-1	TRBV7-2	TRBD2	TGTGCCAGCAGCTTAAGGTCTAGCGGGAACGATGAGCAGTTCTTC	CASSLRSSGNDEQFF
TRBJ1-3	TRBV3-1/TRBV3-2	TRBD1	TGTGCCAGCAGCCAGGAATTACCGGGACAGGGGCTCGCTGGAAACACCATATATTTT	CASSQELPGQGLAGNTIYF
TRBJ1-3	TRBV6-5	-	TGTGCCAGCAGTCCCGGGGGAGGGACTGGAAACACCATATATTTT	CASSPGGGTGNTIYF
TRBJ1-3	TRBV28	-	TGTGCCAGCAGTTTACTTACAGCTGGAAACACCATATATTTT	CASSLLTAGNTIYF
TRBJ1-6	TRBV28	TRBD1	TGTGCCAGCAGTTTAAGTGGGACAGCGGTTACCTATAATTCACCCCTCCACTTT	CASSLSGTAVTYNSPLHF
TRBJ1-1	TRBV19	-	TGTGCCAGCAAGTCAGAAATAGTAGCTGCTGAAGCTTTCTTT	CASKSEIVAAEAFF
TRBJ1-5	TRBV28	-	TGTGCCAGCAGAATAGGCCTAAGGGGCAGCAATCAGCCCCAGCATTTT	CASRIGLRGSNQPQHF
TRBJ2-7	TRBV3-1/TRBV3-2	-	TGTGCCAGCAGCCAAGATCACAGGGCCTACGAGCAGTACTTC	CASSQDHRAYEQYF
TRBJ2-5	TRBV2	-	TGTGCCAGCAGTGTGTGGAGACAAGAGACCCAGTACTTC	CASSVWRQETQYF
TRBJ2-7	TRBV12-3/TRBV12-4	TRBD2	TGTGCCAGCATGACTAGCGGGAGAACCGAGCAGTACTTC	CASMTSGRTEQYF
TRBJ2-1	TRBV4-3	-	TGCGCCAGCAGCCAAGACCCGAGCTCCTACAATGAGCAGTTCTTC	CASSQDPSSYNEQFF
TRBJ2-5	TRBV5-1	TRBD2	TGCGCCAGCAGCTTGGCCGGGGGGGAGACCCAGTACTTC	CASSLAGGETQYF